This entry features one TCR beta chain sequence. Its target is unknown. The data were taken from a study of cytomegalovirus exposure and HLA in healthy donors. Both 60 Vbeta primers and 13 Jbeta primers went into the PCR. Authors' methods: Later reanalysis found around 74 million unique TCR beta chains, roughly 10 million of them shared. Method: immunoSEQ multiplex PCR; TCRdb's copy keeps in-frame clones and lacks some. The DNA gave D and trimming, while V, J and clone size come from that table. This repertoire shows approximately 100,000 clones, roughly four fifths found once; its top ten account for 8.5% to 12%. This CDR3 comprises 18 residues. Trimming cost V 4 bases and J 0 bases, with 21 bases left between them. CDR1 is LGHNT and CDR2 is FRNRAP in the germline V gene. Study outcomes and limitations: The listing of roughly 160 TCR beta chains classed them as cytomegalovirus-associated. Trimming of TCR beta V- and J-genes showed a link, identified in a later analysis, to a missense DCLRE1C variant. The authors later found most CMV-associated TCR beta chains appeared HLA-restricted.

This chain joins TRBV12-5 and TRBJ1-1; a weak D match, TRBD1 (5 bases). This clonotype was sampled from a man aged 50 to 60 in good health and CMV-seronegative. The material sequenced was PBMCs. In nucleotides, the CDR3 is TGTGCTAGTGGTTCCATCCTTGGGACTTCCTGGATGAACACTGAAGCTTTCTTT. Its protein is CASGSILGTSWMNTEAFF.